The table lists the clone carrying this T cell receptor beta chain with a count of one. MiXCR was run by TCRdb on the RT-PCR reads, yielding one entry per CDR3 protein. The sample holds about 700,000 distinct CDR3 sequences, 14% seen once. This clonotype originated in a female donor in good health, serving as a healthy control. Sequencing used memory CD4+ T cells from blood.

CDR3 in DNA: TGTGCCCCAGCGGGCACTCCAAACACTGAAGCTTTCTTT. The encoded protein is CAPAGTPNTEAFF. The chain joins TRBV2 to TRBJ1-1; D is undetermined. Germline CDR1 is SNHLY and CDR2 is FYNNEI. The CDR3 length is 13 residues. V gave up 11 bases and J gave up 2 bases, with 15 bases separating them.